Below are 15 T cell receptor beta chains sequenced from a single sample in a study of shared clonotypes between healthy human individuals. TCRdb's table, derived via immunoSEQ multiplex PCR, lists solely in-frame clones and lacks some. The repertoire consists of roughly 700,000 clones, with about 74% occurring once and the leading ten covering over 1.5%. Sequencing was carried out using memory CD4+ T cells sorted from blood. The subset is: CD45RA-negative fraction. These receptor sequences come from a woman aged 25 to 45 in good health.

The chain recombines TRBV19 with TRBJ1-4; D is unclear. Trimming stripped 4 bases from V and 6 bases from J, with 27 bases between. The CDR3 length is 19 residues. CDR1 and CDR2 from the germline V gene are LNHDA and SQIVND (reference sequence). CDR3 in DNA: TGTGCCAGTAGTAACCGCCGGGCCCTATATCCCGGGGTGGATGAAAAACTGTTTTTT. This gives the protein CASSNRRALYPGVDEKLFF.

This chain links TRBV10-3 with TRBJ2-5, with 10 nucleotides matching TRBD1. The CDR3 totals 16 residues. The V and J ends lost 2 bases and 5 bases, in that order; junction bases with no gene match: 8. The V gene's germline CDR1 is ENHRY and CDR2 SYGVKD. CDR3 protein: CAISEPTGGLGETQYF. CDR3 bases: TGTGCCATCAGTGAGCCGACAGGGGGCTTGGGGGAGACCCAGTACTTC.

The chain carries TRBV6-1 and TRBJ1-1; possible D gene TRBD1, 6 bases. Trimming stripped 3 bases from V and 11 bases from J, with 19 bases between. The CDR3 loop spans 14 amino acids. Germline V CDR1 and CDR2: MNHNS, SASEGT. DNA for the CDR3: TGTGCCAGCAGTGACGGCAGGGGCAATAAGATTGCTTTCTTT. It encodes CASSDGRGNKIAFF.

This clone showed up just once. The rearrangement links TRBV29-1 to TRBJ2-1; D may be TRBD1 (6 bases). CDR3 length: 14 amino acids. The V end was cut by 3 bases, the J end by 4 bases, with 13 bases between. In germline, CDR1 is SQVTM, CDR2 ANQGSEA. CDR3 residues: CSVDRQGRYNEQFF. The CDR3 DNA is TGCAGCGTTGATCGGCAGGGGAGATACAATGAGCAGTTCTTC.

The rearrangement uses TRBV28 and TRBJ1-5; D ambiguous. The length of the CDR3 is 16 residues. The germline gives CDR1 MDHEN, CDR2 SYDVKM. V dropped 2 bases and J dropped 3 bases, with 14 bases sitting between them. In nucleotides, the CDR3 is TGTGCCAGCAGTTTAGCCCTGGCAAGCCTCAATCAGCCCCAGCATTTT. This sequence encodes CASSLALASLNQPQHF.

V is TRBV30 and J is TRBJ1-2, with D possibly matching TRBD1 (5 bases). Germline CDR1 GTSNPN, CDR2 SVGIG (reference sequence). V shed 2 bases and J shed 8 bases, with 12 bases lying between them. This CDR3 region has 12 residues. The CDR3 region is CAWSSGLGGYTF. In nucleotides, the CDR3 is TGTGCCTGGAGTTCGGGACTTGGCGGCTACACCTTC.

The V call is TRBV10-3, the J call TRBJ2-1; D possibly corresponds to TRBD1 (7 bases). The germline CDR1 and CDR2 sequences are ENHRY and SYGVKD. Trimming took off 5 bases at V and 2 bases at J, with 10 bases between the two ends. There are 14 residues in the CDR3. This CDR3 reads CAISSGGTYNEQFF. CDR3 DNA sequence: TGTGCCATCAGTTCAGGGGGGACCTACAATGAGCAGTTCTTC.

This clone was detected once. The V gene is TRBV27, the J gene TRBJ2-1; TRBD1 matches at 9 bases. V trimming: 4 bases; J trimming: 2 bases; junction bases outside the gene matches: 3. In germline, CDR1 is MNHEY, CDR2 SMNVEV (reference sequence). This CDR3 region has 15 residues. CDR3 amino acids: CASSSRQGAYNEQFF. The CDR3, as DNA: TGTGCCAGCAGTTCAAGACAGGGGGCCTACAATGAGCAGTTCTTC.

The CDR3 DNA sequence: TGTGCCAGCAGCTTAGGAGGGGGCCAACAAGAGACCCAGTACTTC. Its protein product is CASSLGGGQQETQYF. V is TRBV11-3 and J is TRBJ2-5; TRBD1 matches at 7 bases. Germline V gene lookup returns CDR1 SGHNT and CDR2 YENEEA. This CDR3 has 15 residues. Trimming took 1 base from V and 2 from J; bases not matched to a gene: 4.

This chain links TRBV30 with TRBJ1-2; unclear D gene. The CDR3 has 12 residues. Trimming took 0 bases from V and 5 from J, leaving 7 bases between them. Germline V gives CDR1 GTSNPN, CDR2 SVGIG (reference sequence). The CDR3 here is CAWSVLGYGYTF. In DNA form, the CDR3 reads TGTGCCTGGAGTGTACTTGGGTATGGCTACACCTTC.

The chain is built from TRBV7-7 and TRBJ1-5; TRBD1 matches 9 bases. V lost 5 bases, J lost 6 bases, and 8 bases stayed unmatched. Germline V gene sequence: CDR1 SSHAT, CDR2 FNYEAQ (reference sequence). The CDR3 runs 15 residues. DNA for the CDR3: TGTGCCAGCAGCGCGCCCGGGACAGGGTGTCAGCCCCAGCATTTT. Translation gives CASSAPGTGCQPQHF. Drawing the rest from reference TRBV7-7 and TRBJ1-5, the complete variable domain is GAGVSQSPRYKVTKRGQDVTLRCDPISSHATLYWYQQALGQGPEFLTYFNYEAQPDKSGLPSDRFSAERPEGSISTLTIQRTEQRDSAMYRCASSAPGTGCQPQHFGDGTRLSIL.

This clone appeared a single time. The chain has TRBV7-9 and TRBJ2-3; 14 bases are a match to TRBD2. The CDR3 is 18 amino acids. The V gene's germline CDR1 is SEHNR and CDR2 FQNEAQ (reference sequence). Trimming cost V 5 bases and J 1 base; bases outside gene matches: 8. CDR3 coding DNA: TGTGCCAGCAGCCCGGGACTAGCGGGAGATGGAGGCACAGATACGCAGTATTTT. Protein product: CASSPGLAGDGGTDTQYF.

This clone was seen only a few times. The V call is TRBV10-1, the J call TRBJ1-1; TRBD1 might be the D (5 bases). The CDR3 is 15 amino acids. Germline values: CDR1 WNHNN, CDR2 SYGVQD (reference sequence). Trimming shortened V by 0 bases and J by 0 bases, and 8 bases separated the two germline ends. CDR3 DNA: TGCGCCAGCAGTGAGTCCGGGGGATTGAACACTGAAGCTTTCTTT. The encoded protein is CASSESGGLNTEAFF.

V usage is TRBV7-8 and J usage is TRBJ2-5; weak D call: TRBD2 (6 bases). CDR1 SGHVS and CDR2 FQNEAQ come from the germline V gene. Deletions cut 5 bases from V and 10 bases from J, with 23 bases between. This CDR3 region has 15 residues. The CDR3 nucleotides read TGTGCCAGCAGCGCCCGACTAGAGCTCCGGGGAGACCAGTACTTC. Amino acid sequence: CASSARLELRGDQYF.

The chain joins TRBV6-1 to TRBJ2-5, with TRBD2 matching over 12 bases. The CDR3 is made up of 18 amino acids. V shed 1 base, J shed 4 bases, and the junction held 10 bases outside the gene matches. Germline V gene data show CDR1 as MNHNS and CDR2 as SASEGT. The DNA for the CDR3 is TGTGCCAGCAGTGAAGGAGTCCTAGCGGGAGGGATAGGAGAGACCCAGTACTTC. It specifies CASSEGVLAGGIGETQYF.